This entry lists 29 T cell receptor beta chains sequenced from one sample in a study of cytomegalovirus exposure and HLA in healthy donors. TCRdb's copy holds only in-frame clones and misses some; the assay was immunoSEQ multiplex PCR. The table records about 280,000 clones, 80% to 90% of them present only once. Sequencing was carried out using PBMCs. The receptors derive from a woman aged 18-29 years in good health and CMV-seronegative.

This clone was picked up one time. The rearrangement joins TRBV19 to TRBJ1-2; a possible D gene is TRBD1 (5 bases). Germline CDR1 is LNHDA and CDR2 is SQIVND (reference sequence). The CDR3 length is 15 residues. V was shortened by 4 bases and J by 4 bases, with 16 bases between the two germline ends. The DNA of the CDR3 is TGTGCCAGTAGTAACCCCGGACCGACAGCCTATGGCTACACCTTC. Residues: CASSNPGPTAYGYTF.

V is TRBV6-5 and J is TRBJ2-1; D gene uncertain. CDR3 length: 15 residues. CDR1 MNHEY and CDR2 SVGAGI come from the germline V gene. V gave up 5 bases and J gave up 5 bases, with 16 bases separating them. CDR3 DNA: TGTGCCAGCAGTCCCCGGTTTGAAAGTAACAATGAGCAGTTCTTC. Protein sequence: CASSPRFESNNEQFF.

This chain links TRBV30 with TRBJ1-4, with D possibly matching TRBD1 (5 bases). This CDR3 has 15 amino acids. Germline CDR1 reads GTSNPN; CDR2 reads SVGIG (reference sequence). V was cut by 1 base and J by 8 bases, with 17 bases left in between. In DNA, the CDR3 is TGTGCCTGGAGTGACCGGACCGGGGGAGAGGAAAAACTGTTTTTT. It specifies CAWSDRTGGEEKLFF.

This chain links TRBV5-4 with TRBJ1-1; 8 bases fit TRBD1. Unmatched junction bases numbered 4, after V lost 5 bases and J lost 1 base. The germline V gene encodes CDR1 SGHNT and CDR2 YYREEE (reference sequence). The CDR3 totals 14 residues. CDR3 DNA sequence: TGTGCCAGCAGGCAACAGGGGGAGAACACTGAAGCTTTCTTT. Its translation is CASRQQGENTEAFF. Supplemented by reference TRBV5-4 and TRBJ1-1, the full variable domain reads ETGVTQSPTHLIKTRGQQVTLRCSSQSGHNTVSWYQQALGQGPQFIFQYYREEENGRGNFPPRFSGLQFPNYSSELNVNALELDDSALYLCASRQQGENTEAFFGQGTRLTVV.

The CDR3 protein is CASSPRTSGSGYEQYF. DNA for the CDR3: TGTGCCAGCAGTCCACGGACTAGCGGGAGTGGATACGAGCAGTACTTC. V is TRBV27 and J is TRBJ2-7; 13 bases are shared with TRBD2. From germline, CDR1 is MNHEY and CDR2 SMNVEV (reference sequence). V was clipped by 5 bases and J by 4 bases; unmatched bases: 8. CDR3 size: 16 residues.

V is TRBV19 and J is TRBJ1-5; TRBD1 aligns across 9 bases. Germline loops: CDR1 LNHDA, CDR2 SQIVND (reference sequence). J was trimmed by 7 bases and V by 6 bases; bases with no gene match: 7. The CDR3 is made up of 14 amino acids. The DNA of the CDR3 is TGTGCCAGTAGCTGGACAGGGGCACGACAGCCCCAGCATTTT. This sequence encodes CASSWTGARQPQHF.

This clone was seen only once. V and J are TRBV6-1 and TRBJ1-2, with D perhaps matching TRBD1 (6 bases). V was trimmed by 2 bases and J by 6 bases, leaving 10 bases between them. Germline CDR1 is MNHNS and CDR2 is SASEGT. The CDR3 length is 13 residues. The CDR3 spells CASSERGAHGYTF. CDR3 bases: TGTGCCAGCAGTGAACGGGGGGCCCATGGCTACACCTTC.

The V call is TRBV7-9, the J call TRBJ1-2; D remains unclear. The CDR3 consists of 15 residues. The germline CDR1 and CDR2 sequences are SEHNR and FQNEAQ (reference sequence). The V end lost 5 bases, the J end lost 6 bases, and 19 bases lay between the germline ends. The CDR3 is CASSPSTTLKDGYTF. CDR3 bases: TGTGCCAGCAGCCCCTCGACGACTCTCAAAGATGGCTACACCTTC.

The genes are TRBV6-5 and TRBJ2-1, with 7 bases identical to TRBD1. CDR1 and CDR2 (germline): MNHEY, SVGAGI. Losses at the gene ends were 0 bases for V and 6 bases for J; bases not matched to a gene: 5. This CDR3 comprises 15 residues. The CDR3 region has the DNA TGTGCCAGCAGTTACTCGGGGACAGAACTCAATGAGCAGTTCTTC. Its protein is CASSYSGTELNEQFF.

The rearrangement joins TRBV7-6 to TRBJ2-7; D possibly corresponds to TRBD2 (6 bases). CDR1 is SGHVS, CDR2 FNYEAQ, per germline. The V gene lost 5 bases and the J gene lost 4 bases, with 12 bases spanning the gap. This CDR3 contains 13 residues. CDR3 region: CASSHLREYEQYF. The CDR3 bases are TGTGCCAGCAGCCACCTTCGGGAGTACGAGCAGTACTTC.

The chain combines TRBV28 with TRBJ1-2; TRBD1 matches at 9 bases. V shed 6 bases and J 2 bases; nucleotides not matched to a gene: 7. This CDR3 region has 15 residues. The germline V gene has CDR1 MDHEN and CDR2 SYDVKM. CDR3 DNA: TGTGCCAGCAGAGACGGCACAGGGGGCAACTATGGCTACACCTTC. It yields the protein CASRDGTGGNYGYTF.

This clone was picked up a small number of times. The gene calls are TRBV6-1 and TRBJ2-7; TRBD1 agrees at 9 bases. The CDR3 runs to 15 residues. V lost 3 bases to trimming and J lost 3 bases; unmatched junction nucleotides: 6. Germline lookup yields CDR1 MNHNS and CDR2 SASEGT. In DNA, the CDR3 is TGTGCCAGCAGTGATGGGACAGGGAAAGGCTACGAGCAGTACTTC. It codes for CASSDGTGKGYEQYF.

On this clone itself: A read error may account for a junction end that differs from germline. The chain employs TRBV13 and TRBJ2-5; D is unresolved. The CDR3 totals 13 residues. The germline gives CDR1 PRHDT, CDR2 FYEKMQ (reference sequence). CDR3 residues: CASSLYSREAQYF. CDR3 nucleotides: TGTGCCAGCAGCTTATACTCCCGAGAGGCCCAGTACTTC.

The rearrangement links TRBV5-3 to TRBJ1-5; 8 bases match TRBD1. TRBV5-3 is noted as an ORF with a role that remains uncertain. Trimming cost V 5 bases and J 0 bases; bases outside gene matches: 7. This CDR3 spans 16 amino acids. CDR3 sequence: CARRDRAENSNQPQHF. The CDR3 coding sequence is TGTGCCAGAAGGGACAGGGCTGAGAATAGCAATCAGCCCCAGCATTTT.

CDR3 DNA: TGCGCCAGCAGCCTTGGGACTAGTACGCGCAATGAGCAGTTCTTC. Translating it yields CASSLGTSTRNEQFF. The V and J genes are TRBV4-3 and TRBJ2-1, with 8 bases matching TRBD2. From germline, CDR1 is LGHNA and CDR2 YSLEER. The junction had 8 bases not matched to a gene; V was cut back by 4 bases and J by 6 bases. The CDR3 spans 15 residues.

This sequence joins TRBV5-1 and TRBJ2-1; TRBD2 matches 10 bases. The CDR3 contains 16 residues. From germline, CDR1 is SGHRS and CDR2 YFSETQ. J gave up 2 bases and V 3 bases, and 5 bases lay outside the gene matches. As DNA, the CDR3 is TGCGCCAGCAGCTCTACCCTAGCGGGGGCCTACAATGAGCAGTTCTTC. This sequence encodes CASSSTLAGAYNEQFF.

The chain combines TRBV29-1 with TRBJ2-7; 9 nucleotides match TRBD1. The CDR3 extends over 13 amino acids. Per the germline V gene, CDR1 is SQVTM and CDR2 is ANQGSEA. V shed 6 bases and J 5 bases; nucleotides not matched to a gene: 8. The CDR3 nucleotides are TGCAGCGTCGCTGGACAGGGGAGTAACGAGCAGTACTTC. Its protein is CSVAGQGSNEQYF.

The chain carries TRBV2 and TRBJ2-1; 14 bases are shared with TRBD2. This CDR3 has 19 residues. The germline V gene encodes CDR1 SNHLY and CDR2 FYNNEI. The junction had 12 bases not matched to a gene; V was cut back by 4 bases and J by 4 bases. The CDR3 region has the DNA TGTGCCAGCAGTGGAATCAGACTAGCGGGAGGGCCGGGGTACAATGAGCAGTTCTTC. This sequence encodes CASSGIRLAGGPGYNEQFF.

This clone was picked up one time. The rearrangement links TRBV5-1 to TRBJ2-1; 10 nucleotides match TRBD2. V gave up 0 bases and J gave up 0 bases; unmatched junction bases: 6. The CDR3 sequence is 18 residues long. CDR1 is SGHRS, CDR2 YFSETQ, per germline. Here the CDR3 DNA reads TGCGCCAGCAGCTTGGGGACAGCTAGCGGGAGCTCCTACAATGAGCAGTTCTTC. Translating gives CASSLGTASGSSYNEQFF.

This rearrangement joins TRBV10-3 to TRBJ2-3; the match to TRBD2 covers 9 bases. Germline V gene lookup returns CDR1 ENHRY and CDR2 SYGVKD. There are 19 residues in the CDR3. After removal of 0 bases from V and 4 bases from J, the junction contained 14 bases not matched to a gene. The CDR3 DNA reads TGTGCCATCAGTGAGTCGATTCGCGGGGCTAGCGGGAATGCAGATACGCAGTATTTT. Its translation: CAISESIRGASGNADTQYF.

The chain recombines TRBV11-3 with TRBJ1-2, with TRBD1 as a possible D gene (6 bases). From germline, CDR1 is SGHNT and CDR2 YENEEA. Deletions cut 0 bases from V and 4 bases from J, with 9 bases between. The length of the CDR3 is 14 residues. As DNA, the CDR3 is TGTGCCAGCAGCTTAGAGGGACACAGCTATGGCTACACCTTC. This encodes CASSLEGHSYGYTF.

The chain is built from TRBV9 and TRBJ2-7, with 8 bases fitting TRBD2. The CDR3 is made up of 14 amino acids. V trimming: 3 bases; J trimming: 2 bases; junction bases outside the gene matches: 4. Germline loops: CDR1 SGDLS, CDR2 YYNGEE. Here the CDR3 DNA reads TGTGCCAGCAGCGGGACTAGCAACCCCTACGAGCAGTACTTC. It yields the protein CASSGTSNPYEQYF.

The chain employs TRBV2 and TRBJ2-7; D perhaps matches TRBD1 (5 bases). Per the germline V gene, CDR1 is SNHLY and CDR2 is FYNNEI. The V and J ends lost 8 bases and 2 bases respectively, with 13 bases between them. This CDR3 is built from 13 residues. As DNA, the CDR3 is TGTGCCAGCCACGAGACAGATACCTACGAGCAGTACTTC. Its translation: CASHETDTYEQYF.

V is TRBV27 and J is TRBJ2-5; 7 positions agree with TRBD2. This CDR3 has 14 residues. Germline-derived CDR1 and CDR2 are MNHEY and SMNVEV (reference sequence). With V trimmed by 5 bases and J by 11 bases, 14 bases remained unmatched. As DNA, the CDR3 is TGTGCCAGCAGTCGCCGGGAGGCCCGACGGGAGCAGTACTTC. Its translation is CASSRREARREQYF.

This chain joins TRBV13 and TRBJ1-2; tentatively, D is TRBD1 (6 bases). V lost 0 bases and J lost 6, with 8 bases in between. The CDR3 extends over 13 amino acids. The germline CDR1 and CDR2 sequences are PRHDT and FYEKMQ (reference sequence). The CDR3 is CASSLGQGDGYTF. CDR3 bases: TGTGCCAGCAGCTTAGGACAGGGAGATGGCTACACCTTC.

The genes are TRBV27 and TRBJ1-2, with 10 bases that match TRBD1. V trimming: 0 bases; J trimming: 6 bases; junction bases outside the gene matches: 13. The length of the CDR3 is 18 residues. Germline CDR1 and CDR2: MNHEY and SMNVEV (reference sequence). The CDR3 reads CASSLSGFPGQGRDGYTF. The CDR3, as DNA: TGTGCCAGCAGTTTATCGGGGTTTCCGGGACAGGGGAGGGATGGCTACACCTTC.

The chain links TRBV5-4 to TRBJ1-1; D gene ambiguous. The CDR3 runs 13 residues. Germline CDR1 SGHNT, CDR2 YYREEE (reference sequence). The V gene lost 2 bases and the J gene lost 7 bases, with 12 bases spanning the gap. CDR3 protein: CASSFKNLDEAFF. The DNA for the CDR3 is TGTGCCAGCAGCTTTAAAAACCTAGATGAAGCTTTCTTT.

V and J are TRBV4-1 and TRBJ1-3; tentative D call: TRBD1 (5 bases). V was trimmed by 1 base and J by 2 bases, leaving 12 bases between them. Germline V lookup: CDR1 MGHRA, CDR2 YSYEKL. This CDR3 region has 16 residues. The chain's CDR3 is CASSQVGTRAGNTIYF. The CDR3 nucleotides are TGCGCCAGCAGCCAAGTGGGTACCAGGGCTGGAAACACCATATATTTT.

This chain connects TRBV5-1 to TRBJ2-7; 7 nucleotides align to TRBD1. This CDR3 has 14 residues. Trimming removed 2 bases from V and 6 bases from J; junction bases left unmatched: 8. The germline V gene has CDR1 SGHRS and CDR2 YFSETQ. The CDR3 DNA follows: TGCGCCAGCAGCTTAGGGACAGCCGACGGCGAGCAGTACTTC. Protein sequence: CASSLGTADGEQYF.